This passage covers 10 T cell receptor beta chains from one sample sequenced in a study of T cell responses to AZD1222 COVID-19 vaccine. Profiled with immunoSEQ multiplex PCR; TCRdb holds only in-frame clones, not every one. Among fewer than 70,000 clones listed, 80% to 90% were seen once. The specimen was peripheral blood, collected on day 0 of AZD1222 vaccination. These receptors all come from an adult in good health.

This chain connects TRBV21-1 to TRBJ1-2; TRBD1, the table's D call, lacks a check against the DNA. TRBV21-1 is reported as a pseudogene. This CDR3 is 14 amino acids long. The CDR3: CASTRTGRDYGYTF. CDR3 sequence (DNA): TGTGCCAGCACCAGGACAGGGAGAGACTATGGCTACACCTTC.

This chain joins TRBV6-5 and TRBJ1-6; no reliable D call. Trimming left V 6 bases short and J 7 bases short, with 7 bases between. Germline V gives CDR1 MNHEY, CDR2 SVGAGI. The CDR3 spans 12 residues. CDR3 coding DNA: TGTGCCAGCAGCCAAATCAATTCACCCCTCCACTTT. Protein: CASSQINSPLHF.

The rearrangement joins TRBV13 to TRBJ2-1; D may be TRBD1 (5 bases). Germline assignment: CDR1 PRHDT and CDR2 FYEKMQ (reference sequence). The CDR3 is 13 residues long. Trimming shortened V by 3 bases and J by 6 bases, and 9 bases separated the two germline ends. CDR3 sequence: CASSLQGVNEQFF. The CDR3 DNA reads as TGTGCCAGCAGCTTGCAGGGTGTCAATGAGCAGTTCTTC.

V gene TRBV29-1 combines with J gene TRBJ2-7; maybe TRBD1 (6 bases). V dropped 4 bases and J dropped 9 bases, with 10 bases sitting between them. This CDR3 comprises 10 residues. Germline V gives CDR1 SQVTM, CDR2 ANQGSEA. This CDR3 is CSVGDTRQYF. CDR3 bases: TGCAGCGTTGGGGACACCCGGCAGTACTTC.

The genes are TRBV7-9 and TRBJ2-5; no reliable D call. CDR3 length: 11 residues. The V gene's germline CDR1 is SEHNR and CDR2 FQNEAQ (reference sequence). The V and J ends lost 4 bases and 3 bases respectively, with 3 bases between them. The CDR3 DNA reads as TGTGCCAGCAGCTGGAAAGAGACCCAGTACTTC. Protein: CASSWKETQYF. The full variable domain, with the rest looked up from reference TRBV7-9 and TRBJ2-5, is DTGVSQNPRHKITKRGQNVTFRCDPISEHNRLYWYRQTLGQGPEFLTYFQNEAQLEKSRLLSDRFSAERPKGSFSTLEIQRTEQGDSAMYLCASSWKETQYFGPGTRLLVL.

V gene TRBV2 combines with J gene TRBJ1-4; D ambiguous. CDR1 is SNHLY, CDR2 FYNNEI, per germline. V lost 8 bases, J lost 0 bases, and 13 bases lay in between. CDR3 length: 15 amino acids. In nucleotides, the CDR3 is TGTGCCAGCCGCAGGCGGGAATCAACTAATGAAAAACTGTTTTTT. Translation: CASRRRESTNEKLFF.

The gene calls are TRBV2 and TRBJ1-2; D might be TRBD1 (6 bases). Germline V gene data show CDR1 as SNHLY and CDR2 as FYNNEI. The CDR3 loop spans 13 amino acids. V was cut by 6 bases and J by 2 bases, with 10 bases left in between. The CDR3 DNA sequence: TGTGCCAGCAGGGGGGACATGAACTATGGCTACACCTTC. Translation gives CASRGDMNYGYTF.

The chain has TRBV6-5 and TRBJ1-2; D is ambiguous. Germline V lookup: CDR1 MNHEY, CDR2 SVGAGI. The CDR3 contains 16 residues. V lost 0 bases and J lost 2, with 13 bases in between. The CDR3 DNA reads as TGTGCCAGCAGTTACTCGGAACTGACGATAAACTATGGCTACACCTTC. Translation gives CASSYSELTINYGYTF.

The DNA for the CDR3 is TGTGCCAGCAGCCAATCGGGTTGGGGAACCTCTAATGAAAAACTGTTTTTT. Protein sequence: CASSQSGWGTSNEKLFF. The rearrangement links TRBV16 to TRBJ1-4, with no clear D. The V gene lost 0 bases and the J gene lost 3 bases, with 14 bases spanning the gap. The length of the CDR3 is 17 residues. Looked up from germline, CDR1 is KGHSY and CDR2 is FQNENV.

The chain couples TRBV27 to TRBJ1-2, with D possibly being TRBD1 (6 bases). Germline CDR1 MNHEY, CDR2 SMNVEV (reference sequence). The V end lost 0 bases, the J end lost 4 bases, and 21 bases lay between the germline ends. The CDR3 has 18 residues. The CDR3 spells CASSLSFQRGMGSYGYTF. CDR3 nucleotides: TGTGCCAGCAGTTTATCTTTTCAAAGGGGGATGGGGAGCTATGGCTACACCTTC.